The 3 T cell receptor beta chains presented below share a single source sample, sequenced in a study of cytomegalovirus exposure and HLA in healthy donors. With 60 Vbeta and 13 Jbeta primers, the PCR was carried out. Measured with immunoSEQ multiplex PCR; TCRdb has only the in-frame clones, and not every one. The sample holds some 140,000 clones, around 68% seen once. The sequenced material came from PBMCs. The receptor set was obtained from a man aged 25 to 40 in good health and CMV-seronegative.

The chain carries TRBV27 and TRBJ2-1, with a weak D call TRBD2 (5 bases). Between the trimmed V and J ends, which lost 5 bases and 6 bases, there was a span of 8 bases. The CDR3 has 12 residues. Looked up from germline, CDR1 is MNHEY and CDR2 is SMNVEV (reference sequence). CDR3 in amino acids: CASSPGINEQFF. The CDR3 bases are TGTGCCAGCAGTCCCGGGATCAATGAGCAGTTCTTC.

V and J are TRBV5-6 and TRBJ1-2; 7 bases agree with TRBD1. The junction had 8 bases not matched to a gene; V was cut back by 4 bases and J by 5 bases. This CDR3 region has 14 residues. Germline V gives CDR1 SGHDT, CDR2 YYEEEE. CDR3 sequence: CASSPGTVQYGYTF. CDR3 DNA sequence: TGTGCCAGCAGCCCCGGGACAGTTCAATATGGCTACACCTTC.

The V and J genes are TRBV5-1 and TRBJ1-1; 8 bases agree with TRBD1. The CDR3 spans 14 residues. In germline, CDR1 is SGHRS, CDR2 YFSETQ. The trim removed 4 bases at V and 4 bases at J, leaving 6 bases unmatched. The CDR3 coding sequence is TGCGCCAGCAGCCCGGACAGGGTGGGCACTGAAGCTTTCTTT. Residues: CASSPDRVGTEAFF.